What follows describes a single T cell receptor (beta chain). Described time point: blood 4 weeks post-SBRT, at nephrectomy. Specified treatment: 15 Gy SBRT to primary tumor, nephrectomy 4 weeks later. This specimen comes from a study of radiation and T cells in renal cell carcinoma. The V gene's germline CDR1 is SGHNT and CDR2 YYREEE (reference sequence). The CDR3 totals 15 residues. V was clipped by 0 bases and J by 7 bases, with 16 bases between them. Sequenced by immunoSEQ multiplex PCR; TCRdb stores in-frame clones only, minus some. There are around 140,000 clones in the sample; 75% to 90% occur only once, and about a sixth lies in the top ten.

This TCR came from a woman aged 45-59 years with renal cell carcinoma. The V gene is TRBV5-4, the J gene TRBJ1-1, with D possibly TRBD1 on 5 matching bases. The source material was blood, sampled from a patient whose treatment included radiotherapy and nephrectomy. The CDR3 loop reads CASSLAGGGENEAFF. The CDR3 DNA sequence: TGTGCCAGCAGCTTGGCCGGGGGTGGAGAGAATGAAGCTTTCTTT.